Shown below are 6 T cell receptor beta chains from a single sample sequenced in a study of shared clonotypes between healthy human individuals. Profiled with immunoSEQ multiplex PCR; TCRdb holds only in-frame clones, not every one. The table shows about 380,000 clones, with 90% to 98% occurring only once. The specimen sequenced was memory CD8+ T cells sorted from blood. Stated subset: CD45RO+ cells pooled with CCR7-negative TemRA cells. The receptors shown here come from a man aged 25-40 years in good health.

V usage is TRBV29-1 and J usage is TRBJ2-1, with TRBD2 matching 16 bases. The junction had 8 bases not matched to a gene; V was cut back by 6 bases and J by 3 bases. The germline V gene has CDR1 SQVTM and CDR2 ANQGSEA. CDR3 size: 17 residues. CDR3 bases: TGCAGCGTAGTACCGGGACTAGCGGGAGGGCTCTACAATGAGCAGTTCTTC. Protein product: CSVVPGLAGGLYNEQFF.

The chain employs TRBV4-2 and TRBJ2-7; a possible D gene is TRBD2 (5 bases). The germline CDR1 and CDR2 sequences are LGHNA and YNFKEQ. Trimming shortened V by 4 bases and J by 3 bases, and 16 bases separated the two germline ends. This CDR3 contains 15 residues. CDR3 amino acids: CASSRLLGVYYEQYF. For the CDR3, the DNA is TGTGCCAGCAGCCGCCTACTGGGAGTCTACTACGAGCAGTACTTC.

The rearrangement links TRBV27 to TRBJ2-3; the match to TRBD2 covers 15 bases. The junction had 3 bases not matched to a gene; V was cut back by 7 bases and J by 4 bases. Germline values: CDR1 MNHEY, CDR2 SMNVEV (reference sequence). The CDR3 length is 15 residues. CDR3 loop: CASKGLAGGPDTQYF. The CDR3 nucleotides read TGTGCCAGCAAGGGACTAGCGGGAGGACCAGATACGCAGTATTTT.

The chain combines TRBV11-2 with TRBJ1-3; D gene unclear. The CDR3 runs to 17 residues. Trimming shortened V by 0 bases and J by 2 bases, and 14 bases separated the two germline ends. CDR1 SGHAT and CDR2 FQNNGV come from the germline V gene. This chain's CDR3 is CASSLDPWVLAGNTIYF. Written as DNA, the CDR3 is TGTGCCAGCAGCTTAGACCCTTGGGTGTTGGCTGGAAACACCATATATTTT.

Only one count was recorded for this clone. This chain links TRBV7-9 with TRBJ1-1; TRBD1 matches 8 bases. Germline CDR1 SEHNR, CDR2 FQNEAQ (reference sequence). The CDR3 runs to 14 residues. Germline trimming cut 4 bases from V and 1 base from J; bases unmatched to any gene: 2. CDR3 protein: CASSSDRGNTEAFF. The CDR3 bases are TGTGCCAGCAGCTCCGACAGGGGGAACACTGAAGCTTTCTTT.

V is TRBV28 and J is TRBJ1-2; D remains ambiguous. The CDR3 covers 12 residues. Trimming removed 1 base from V and 6 bases from J, with 6 bases in between. The germline CDR1 and CDR2 sequences are MDHEN and SYDVKM. Written as DNA, the CDR3 is TGTGCCAGCAGTTTATTGCAAAATGGCTACACCTTC. Translation gives CASSLLQNGYTF.